This T cell receptor (beta chain) was documented in a study of cytomegalovirus exposure and HLA in healthy donors. Across the study: Falling in the Caucasian-associated ancestry cluster were about 82% of approximately 410 genotyped donors.

The ends were cut back, 2 bases at V and 6 bases at J, with 11 bases in the middle. The CDR3 is 13 residues long. Germline V gene sequence: CDR1 SGHVS, CDR2 FQNEAQ. For this clone: Its antigen remains unidentified.

Study-level results: Cytomegalovirus association was assigned to 150 to 200 TCR beta chains.

The PCR employed 60 Vbeta primers together with 13 Jbeta primers. Generated by immunoSEQ multiplex PCR, the TCRdb table keeps only in-frame clones and is missing some. This table has about 93,000 clones, roughly four fifths appearing once. The sample was PBMCs. The chain links TRBV7-8 to TRBJ2-7, with D possibly being TRBD2 (5 bases). The TCR was taken from a man aged 30 to 45 in good health and CMV-seronegative. CDR3: CASSLLPGSEQYF. CDR3 bases: TGTGCCAGCAGCTTATTGCCGGGGAGCGAGCAGTACTTC.